A selection of T cell receptor beta chains follows, all from one sample in a study of CD8 T cells in ankylosing spondylitis. TCRdb reanalysed the 5' RACE reads using MiXCR and keeps one entry per CDR3 protein. The profile shows 150,000 to 200,000 distinct CDR3 sequences, approximately 10% of them singletons. Specimen: blood, either unsorted or a sorted T cell fraction (not recorded which). These receptors came from a male donor with ankylosing spondylitis or in good health (not recorded which). CDR3s include the opening cysteine and the closing phenylalanine or tryptophan. The D gene is left open where the match is weak. The size field is filled for only some rows; it gives once, few, many or a size class.

TRBJ2-6 | . | many | TRBV5-1 | CASSLSWDTGVGLPGANVLTF | TGCGCCAGCAGCTTGTCCTGGGACACCGGGGTTGGTCTCCCAGGGGCCAACGTCCTGACTTTC
TRBJ2-5 | TRBD2 | . | TRBV7-2 | CASSLGLAGGIKTQYF | TGTGCCAGCAGCCTTGGACTAGCGGGAGGGATAAAGACCCAGTACTTC
TRBJ2-3 | . | . | TRBV2 | CASSDASSADTQYF | TGTGCCAGCAGTGATGCTAGCTCTGCAGATACGCAGTATTTT
TRBJ2-3 | TRBD2 | few | TRBV12-3/TRBV12-4 | CASSLGLAGADTQYF | TGTGCCAGCAGTTTAGGGCTAGCGGGAGCAGATACGCAGTATTTT
TRBJ2-1 | TRBD1 | few | TRBV6-5 | CASSSGQGDYNEQFF | TGTGCCAGCAGTTCTGGACAGGGCGATTACAATGAGCAGTTCTTC
TRBJ2-1 | TRBD2 | many | TRBV10-3 | CAISESTSGRGGNEQFF | TGTGCCATCAGTGAGTCGACTAGCGGGAGGGGAGGCAATGAGCAGTTCTTC
TRBJ2-5 | . | . | TRBV2 | CASTAGWDQETQYF | TGTGCCAGCACGGCGGGGTGGGACCAAGAGACCCAGTACTTC
TRBJ2-5 | TRBD2 | few | TRBV4-3 | CASSQPITSGGDETQYF | TGCGCCAGCAGCCAACCAATTACTAGCGGGGGGGATGAGACCCAGTACTTC
TRBJ1-5 | TRBD1 | many | TRBV7-9 | CASSSGTGNQPQHF | TGTGCCAGCAGCTCCGGGACAGGGAATCAGCCCCAGCATTTT
TRBJ2-3 | TRBD2 | many | TRBV10-3 | CAISGPGLAGPSPTDTQYF | TGTGCCATCAGTGGGCCGGGACTAGCGGGGCCCTCTCCCACAGATACGCAGTATTTT
TRBJ2-3 | . | many | TRBV10-3 | CAISESRDGTDTQYF | TGTGCCATCAGTGAATCGCGAGATGGCACAGATACGCAGTATTTT
TRBJ2-5 | . | . | TRBV6-4 | CASITPITGAQETQYF | TGTGCCAGCATAACCCCCATCACGGGAGCCCAAGAGACCCAGTACTTC
TRBJ2-7 | TRBD2 | once | TRBV15 | CATSGRAGGPFYEQYF | TGTGCCACCAGCGGCCGAGCGGGAGGGCCATTTTACGAGCAGTACTTC
TRBJ2-5 | . | . | TRBV5-6 | CASSSSTQTQYF | TGTGCCAGCAGCTCGTCCACGCAGACCCAGTACTTC
TRBJ2-7 | . | . | TRBV7-9 | CASSFELFEQYF | TGTGCCAGCAGCTTTGAGCTCTTCGAGCAGTACTTC
TRBJ2-3 | TRBD2 | many | TRBV4-3 | CASSQDWLAGVRGPTDTQYF | TGCGCCAGCAGCCAAGATTGGCTAGCGGGGGTCAGGGGCCCCACAGATACGCAGTATTTT
TRBJ2-1 | . | many | TRBV20-1 | CSAVGRVDEQFF | TGCAGTGCTGTTGGGCGCGTCGATGAGCAGTTCTTC
TRBJ2-3 | . | many | TRBV27 | CASGRPDTQYF | TGTGCCAGCGGACGCCCGGATACGCAGTATTTT
TRBJ2-5 | TRBD1 | many | TRBV5-1 | CASSFGQGWVSSETQYF | TGCGCCAGCAGCTTTGGACAGGGGTGGGTTTCCAGCGAGACCCAGTACTTC
TRBJ2-7 | . | many | TRBV9 | CASSDREQKYF | TGTGCCAGCAGCGACAGGGAGCAGAAGTACTTC
TRBJ2-2 | . | many | TRBV20-1 | CSARHPISGTGAGELFF | TGCAGTGCTAGACACCCCATTTCCGGGACTGGTGCCGGGGAGCTGTTTTTT
TRBJ2-1 | TRBD2 | few | TRBV7-2 | CASSLVSSGGYNEQFF | TGTGCCAGCAGCTTAGTTTCTAGCGGGGGTTACAATGAGCAGTTCTTC
TRBJ2-3 | . | many | TRBV11-2 | CASSTLVGSETQYF | TGTGCCAGCTCCACCCTCGTCGGGTCAGAGACGCAGTATTTT
TRBJ2-7 | TRBD2 | few | TRBV11-2 | CASNRLAGSYEQYF | TGTGCCAGCAACAGACTAGCGGGGTCCTACGAGCAGTACTTC
TRBJ1-1 | . | . | TRBV7-9 | CASSLGSHRVAEAFF | TGTGCCAGCAGCTTAGGGTCCCACCGGGTAGCTGAAGCTTTCTTT
TRBJ2-3 | . | many | TRBV5-6 | CASSTTPGRITDTQYF | TGTGCCAGCAGCACAACTCCGGGACGTATAACAGATACGCAGTATTTT
TRBJ2-5 | . | few | TRBV7-2 | CASSSHNREETQYF | TGTGCCAGCAGCTCCCATAACAGGGAGGAGACCCAGTACTTC
TRBJ2-7 | TRBD1 | many | TRBV5-6 | CASSVLGQTFYEQYF | TGTGCCAGCAGCGTTTTGGGACAGACTTTCTACGAGCAGTACTTC
TRBJ2-4 | TRBD1 | many | TRBV12-3/TRBV12-4 | CASRSQGVVNIQYF | TGTGCCAGCAGGTCACAGGGGGTGGTAAACATTCAGTACTTC
TRBJ2-7 | TRBD1 | few | TRBV28 | CASSFPGTGVYEQYF | TGTGCCAGCAGTTTTCCCGGGACAGGTGTCTACGAGCAGTACTTC
TRBJ1-1 | . | many | TRBV5-1 | CASSLLLSAALNTEAFF | TGCGCCAGCAGCTTGCTTCTTAGCGCAGCTCTGAACACTGAAGCTTTCTTT
TRBJ2-1 | . | . | TRBV6-1 | CGAGSSEIYNEQFF | TGTGGCGCCGGGTCTAGCGAAATCTACAATGAGCAGTTCTTC
TRBJ2-3 | TRBD2 | few | TRBV20-1 | CSASTSGGTDTQYF | TGCAGTGCTTCGACTAGCGGGGGCACAGATACGCAGTATTTT
TRBJ2-3 | . | many | TRBV11-2 | CASSPRGGLTDTQYF | TGTGCCAGCAGCCCCCGAGGGGGGCTCACAGATACGCAGTATTTT
TRBJ2-7 | . | . | TRBV10-3 | CAISDGLTGEQYF | TGTGCCATCAGTGACGGACTGACCGGGGAGCAGTACTTC
TRBJ2-4 | . | many | TRBV30 | CAWSGVKNIQYF | TGTGCCTGGAGCGGCGTCAAAAACATTCAGTACTTC
TRBJ2-7 | TRBD2 | many | TRBV20-1 | CSAQGLAGGREQYF | TGCAGTGCTCAGGGACTAGCGGGGGGAAGGGAGCAGTACTTC
TRBJ2-7 | TRBD2 | many | TRBV11-2 | CASSLGRGDYEQYF | TGTGCCAGCAGCTTAGGACGGGGGGACTACGAGCAGTACTTC
TRBJ2-7 | TRBD2 | many | TRBV3-1 | CASSSAGDEQYF | TGTGCCAGCAGCTCAGCGGGAGACGAGCAGTACTTC
TRBJ2-7 | TRBD1 | . | TRBV11-2 | CVSSPTGTGFKLGTSYEQYF | TGTGTCAGCAGCCCTACCGGGACAGGCTTCAAATTGGGGACCTCCTACGAGCAGTACTTC
TRBJ1-2 | . | many | TRBV5-6 | CASSVRGGRGYGYTF | TGTGCCAGCAGCGTCCGGGGAGGGCGAGGCTATGGCTACACCTTC
TRBJ1-2 | . | many | TRBV20-1 | CSAGERRTSNYGYTF | TGCAGTGCCGGCGAACGCCGGACCTCCAACTATGGCTACACCTTC
TRBJ2-1 | . | few | TRBV21-1 | CASSAGTGPNNEQFF | TGTGCCAGCAGCGCTGGAACAGGGCCAAACAATGAGCAGTTCTTC
TRBJ2-2 | . | many | TRBV7-9 | CASSPPPGTGELFF | TGTGCCAGCAGCCCCCCCCCGGGGACCGGGGAGCTGTTTTTT
TRBJ2-1 | . | many | TRBV10-3 | CAISESSSLEQFF | TGTGCCATCAGTGAGTCGTCCAGCCTTGAGCAGTTCTTC
TRBJ2-3 | . | many | TRBV20-1 | CSARRFEGADTQYF | TGCAGTGCTAGAAGGTTTGAGGGCGCAGATACGCAGTATTTT
TRBJ1-1 | . | . | TRBV12-3/TRBV12-4 | CASRVIQGTEAFF | TGTGCCAGCAGAGTCATACAGGGAACTGAAGCTTTCTTT
TRBJ1-5 | . | many | TRBV6-5 | CASSYSWVQPQHF | TGTGCCAGCAGTTACTCGTGGGTTCAGCCCCAGCATTTT
TRBJ2-7 | . | many | TRBV20-1 | CSARGTVGNYEQYF | TGCAGTGCTAGAGGGACGGTTGGGAACTACGAGCAGTACTTC
TRBJ2-3 | TRBD1 | many | TRBV24-1 | CATSDPGTGLADTQYF | TGTGCCACCAGTGACCCCGGGACAGGCTTAGCAGATACGCAGTATTTT
TRBJ1-1 | . | many | TRBV30 | CAWGTGRNTEAFF | TGTGCCTGGGGTACGGGGAGGAACACTGAAGCTTTCTTT
TRBJ2-1 | TRBD2 | many | TRBV20-1 | CSASVVLSGGKPYNEQFF | TGCAGTGCTAGTGTCGTGCTTAGCGGGGGGAAGCCCTACAATGAGCAGTTCTTC
TRBJ2-1 | TRBD2 | . | TRBV18 | CASSPQLAGVVNEQFF | TGTGCCAGCTCACCCCAACTAGCGGGAGTAGTGAATGAGCAGTTCTTC
TRBJ1-1 | TRBD1 | . | TRBV5-5 | CASSFTGTENTEAFF | TGTGCCAGCAGCTTTACCGGGACAGAGAACACTGAAGCTTTCTTT